Shown below are 13 T cell receptor beta chains from a single sample sequenced in a study of blood T cell repertoires in COVID-19. Sequenced by immunoSEQ multiplex PCR; TCRdb stores in-frame clones only, minus some. The sample holds 300,000 or so clones, 86% seen once. Sequences were obtained from peripheral blood. These TCRs come from a woman between 50 and 59 years old with acute or convalescent COVID-19.

This clone showed up just once. This rearrangement joins TRBV5-1 to TRBJ2-7; possibly TRBD2 for D (6 bases). V dropped 4 bases and J dropped 3 bases, with 14 bases sitting between them. Germline assignment: CDR1 SGHRS and CDR2 YFSETQ. The CDR3 is made up of 14 amino acids. Here the CDR3 DNA reads TGCGCCAGCAGCCCACGGGTGGGGGGCTACGAGCAGTACTTC. This translates into CASSPRVGGYEQYF.

The rearrangement links TRBV3-1 (or the pseudogene TRBV3-2) to TRBJ2-6; 7 nucleotides align to TRBD1. Germline CDR1 reads LGHDT; CDR2 reads YNNKEL (reference sequence). Trimming removed 5 bases from V and 0 bases from J; junction bases left unmatched: 13. This CDR3 is built from 19 residues. CDR3 nucleotides: TGTGCCAGCAGCAAGGCTCGGGACAGCCCCGTCTCTGGGGCCAACGTCCTGACTTTC. As protein: CASSKARDSPVSGANVLTF.

This clone was seen once. The CDR3 DNA reads as TGTGCCAGCAGCCAAACCGGGACACTAAAAGCGGGAGCCATCTACAATGAGCAGTTCTTC. It yields the protein CASSQTGTLKAGAIYNEQFF. The chain links TRBV6-6 to TRBJ2-1; 8 bases line up with TRBD2. CDR3 length: 20 amino acids. Germline V gene sequence: CDR1 MNHNY, CDR2 SVGAGI (reference sequence). V was clipped by 6 bases and J by 3 bases; unmatched bases: 22.

This clone was detected only a few times. The gene calls are TRBV5-1 and TRBJ2-7; perhaps TRBD1 as D (6 bases). The CDR3 extends over 14 amino acids. Germline V gene sequence: CDR1 SGHRS, CDR2 YFSETQ. Trimming cost V 3 bases and J 2 bases, with 12 bases left between them. The CDR3 DNA is TGCGCCAGCAGCTCTCGAGGACAGACCTACGAGCAGTACTTC. This translates into CASSSRGQTYEQYF.

This chain uses TRBV5-6 with TRBJ1-2; D may be TRBD1 (5 bases). V dropped 0 bases and J dropped 3 bases, with 9 bases sitting between them. The CDR3 totals 14 residues. Germline CDR1 SGHDT, CDR2 YYEEEE. In DNA form, the CDR3 reads TGTGCCAGCAGCTTGGGTCAGGGCTACTATGGCTACACCTTC. Its protein product is CASSLGQGYYGYTF. The variable domain in full, with the rest retrieved from reference TRBV5-6 and TRBJ1-2, is DAGVTQSPTHLIKTRGQQVTLRCSPKSGHDTVSWYQQALGQGPQFIFQYYEEEERQRGNFPDRFSGHQFPNYSSELNVNALLLGDSALYLCASSLGQGYYGYTFGSGTRLTVV.

The rearrangement uses TRBV11-2 and TRBJ2-3; the match to TRBD2 covers 10 bases. Germline CDR1 SGHAT, CDR2 FQNNGV. The CDR3 contains 19 residues. Trimming cost V 3 bases and J 0 bases; bases outside gene matches: 12. CDR3 protein: CASSFFRGLAATSTDTQYF. The CDR3 DNA sequence: TGTGCCAGCAGCTTTTTCCGTGGACTAGCGGCCACTAGCACAGATACGCAGTATTTT.

This chain uses TRBV28 with TRBJ2-1, with 10 bases fitting TRBD1. Unmatched junction bases numbered 9, after V lost 11 bases and J lost 8 bases. CDR1 is MDHEN, CDR2 SYDVKM, per germline. The CDR3 is made up of 13 amino acids. The CDR3 region is CAGFGTGVYEQFF. The DNA of the CDR3 is TGTGCCGGCTTCGGGACAGGGGTCTATGAGCAGTTCTTC. The full variable domain, in which reference TRBV28 and TRBJ2-1 provide the parts outside the CDR3, is DVKVTQSSRYLVKRTGEKVFLECVQDMDHENMFWYRQDPGLGLRLIYFSYDVKMKEKGDIPEGYSVSREKKERFSLILESASTNQTSMYLCAGFGTGVYEQFFGPGTRLTVL.

The V and J genes are TRBV18 and TRBJ1-5, with TRBD1 matching 7 bases. This CDR3 has 16 amino acids. Losses at the gene ends were 2 bases for V and 1 base for J; bases not matched to a gene: 5. Germline V lookup: CDR1 KGHSH, CDR2 LQKENI. The chain's CDR3 is CASSPDRARSNQPQHF. The DNA of the CDR3 is TGTGCCAGCTCACCAGACAGGGCCCGAAGCAATCAGCCCCAGCATTTT.

CDR3 DNA sequence: TGTGCCAGCTCACCACCCGTGCTAGCGGGGGTACTGCCCTACAATGAGCAGTTCTTC. It encodes CASSPPVLAGVLPYNEQFF. The V and J genes are TRBV18 and TRBJ2-1, with 10 bases lining up with TRBD2. The CDR3 totals 19 residues. Germline V gene sequence: CDR1 KGHSH, CDR2 LQKENI. The trim removed 0 bases at V and 2 bases at J, leaving 10 bases unmatched.

The chain joins TRBV11-3 to TRBJ2-3; the D gene is possibly TRBD1 (6 bases). In germline, CDR1 is SGHNT, CDR2 YENEEA. The CDR3 runs 15 residues. Trimming took off 2 bases at V and 3 bases at J, with 12 bases between the two ends. CDR3 DNA sequence: TGTGCCAGCAGCTTATACAGGGTGAAGACAGATACGCAGTATTTT. It yields the protein CASSLYRVKTDTQYF.

The V gene is TRBV6-5, the J gene TRBJ2-2, with 11 bases lining up with TRBD2. The CDR3 has 16 residues. V was pared by 3 bases and J by 5 bases, with 5 bases of the junction left unmatched. Germline V gene lookup returns CDR1 MNHEY and CDR2 SVGAGI. CDR3: CASSYSSGRYTGELFF. The CDR3 coding sequence is TGTGCCAGCAGTTATTCTAGCGGGAGGTATACCGGGGAGCTGTTTTTT.

The chain carries TRBV6-5 and TRBJ2-1; 9 bases map to TRBD2. With V trimmed by 2 bases and J by 3 bases, 2 bases remained unmatched. Germline V CDR1 and CDR2: MNHEY, SVGAGI. CDR3 length: 15 amino acids. CDR3 sequence reads: CASSYLSGGYNEQFF. The CDR3, as DNA: TGTGCCAGCAGTTACCTTAGCGGGGGCTACAATGAGCAGTTCTTC.

The rearrangement uses TRBV5-6 and TRBJ1-4, with unresolved D. Germline lookup yields CDR1 SGHDT and CDR2 YYEEEE. V dropped 6 bases and J dropped 6 bases, with 15 bases sitting between them. This CDR3 spans 14 amino acids. The CDR3 coding sequence is TGTGCCAGCAACTTAGCGGGGAGGGATGAAAAACTGTTTTTT. It encodes CASNLAGRDEKLFF.